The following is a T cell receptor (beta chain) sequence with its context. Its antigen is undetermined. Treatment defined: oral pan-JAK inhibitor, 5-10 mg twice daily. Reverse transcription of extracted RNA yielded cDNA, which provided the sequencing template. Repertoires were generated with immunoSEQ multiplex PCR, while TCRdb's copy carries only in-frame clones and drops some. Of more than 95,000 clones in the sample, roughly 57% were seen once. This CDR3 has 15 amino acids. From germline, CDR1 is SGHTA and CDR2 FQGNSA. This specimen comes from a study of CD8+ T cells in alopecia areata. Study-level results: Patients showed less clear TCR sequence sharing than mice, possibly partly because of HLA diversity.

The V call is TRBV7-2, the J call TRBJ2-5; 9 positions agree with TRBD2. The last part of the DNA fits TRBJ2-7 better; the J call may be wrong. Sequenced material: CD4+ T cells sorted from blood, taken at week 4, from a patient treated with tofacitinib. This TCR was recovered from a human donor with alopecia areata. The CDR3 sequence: CASSLKGGGALEQYF. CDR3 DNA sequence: TGTGCCAGCAGCTTAAAGGGCGGGGGGGCCCTCGAGCAGTACTTC.